This TCR beta chain was sequenced for a study of blood T cell repertoires in COVID-19. Study-level background: Spain, Italy and the United States supplied samples that represented acute and convalescent COVID-19. The analysed material was cDNA or gDNA that came from T cells, B-cell-depleted T cells, or PBMCs.

The CDR3 covers 16 residues. Per germline, CDR1 SGHDN and CDR2 FVKESK. V shed 0 bases and J shed 4 bases, with 12 bases lying between them. Authors' methods: Quantification of nucleated cells was approximated via reference gene primer amplification. The table came from immunoSEQ multiplex PCR; TCRdb's copy has only in-frame clones and leaves some out. Clone size and V and J calls were adopted from that table, with D and trimming inferred from the DNA. The table includes about 81,000 clones, around 80% detected once. The origin of this receptor is a human donor in a cohort sampled during active COVID-19. The rearrangement joins TRBV14 to TRBJ2-2; TRBD1 is a possible D gene (5 bases). Source material: peripheral blood. CDR3 DNA sequence: TGTGCCAGCAGCCAAGAAGGGCAGGGTCGCACCGGGGAGCTGTTTTTT. Translation: CASSQEGQGRTGELFF.